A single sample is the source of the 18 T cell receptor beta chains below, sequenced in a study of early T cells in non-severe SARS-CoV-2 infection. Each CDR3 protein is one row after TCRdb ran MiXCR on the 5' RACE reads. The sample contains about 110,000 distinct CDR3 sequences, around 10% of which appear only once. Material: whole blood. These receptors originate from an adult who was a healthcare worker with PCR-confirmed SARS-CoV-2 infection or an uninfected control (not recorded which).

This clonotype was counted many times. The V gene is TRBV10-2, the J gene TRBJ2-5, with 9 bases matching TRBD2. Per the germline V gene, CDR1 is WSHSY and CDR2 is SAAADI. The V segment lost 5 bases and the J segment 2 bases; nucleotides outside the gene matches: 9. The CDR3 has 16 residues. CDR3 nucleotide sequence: TGCGCCAGCAGTCCTTTTCAGACTAGCGGACAAGAGACCCAGTACTTC. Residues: CASSPFQTSGQETQYF.

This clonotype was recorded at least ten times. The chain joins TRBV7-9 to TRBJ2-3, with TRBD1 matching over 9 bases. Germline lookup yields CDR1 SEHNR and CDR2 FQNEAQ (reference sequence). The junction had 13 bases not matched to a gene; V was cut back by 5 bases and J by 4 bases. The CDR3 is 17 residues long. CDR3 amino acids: CASSPNPGQGTSDTQYF. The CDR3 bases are TGTGCCAGCAGCCCAAACCCGGGACAGGGCACCTCAGATACGCAGTATTTT.

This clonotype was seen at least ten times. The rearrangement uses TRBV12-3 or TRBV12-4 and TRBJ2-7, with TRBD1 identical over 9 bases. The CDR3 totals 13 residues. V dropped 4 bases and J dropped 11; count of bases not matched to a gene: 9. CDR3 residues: CASSSYRTGEKYF. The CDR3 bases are TGTGCCAGCAGTTCGTATAGGACAGGGGAGAAGTACTTC.

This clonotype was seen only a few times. CDR3 in DNA: TGCAGCGTTGAGACTGTCTCCTACAATGAGCAGTTCTTC. Protein: CSVETVSYNEQFF. The chain is built from TRBV29-1 and TRBJ2-1; D remains unclear. CDR3 length: 13 amino acids. V was pared by 3 bases and J by 0 bases, with 6 bases between. CDR1 and CDR2 (germline): SQVTM, ANQGSEA.

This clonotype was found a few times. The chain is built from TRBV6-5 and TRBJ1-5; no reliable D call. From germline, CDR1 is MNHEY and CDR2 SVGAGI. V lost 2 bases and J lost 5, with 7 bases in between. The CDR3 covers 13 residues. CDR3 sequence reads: CASSYQRDQPQHF. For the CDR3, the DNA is TGTGCCAGCAGTTACCAAAGGGATCAGCCCCAGCATTTT.

CDR3: CASGGTLTEAFF. The CDR3 DNA is TGTGCCAGCGGCGGGACACTCACTGAAGCTTTCTTT. The J gene is TRBJ1-1, the V gene TRBV6-5; perhaps TRBD1 as D (6 bases). Germline V gene data show CDR1 as MNHEY and CDR2 as SVGAGI. The CDR3 spans 12 residues. Trimming took off 8 bases at V and 4 bases at J, with 11 bases between the two ends.

The CDR3 sequence: CASKRGTSGDYYEQYF. The CDR3 DNA follows: TGTGCCAGCAAGAGAGGGACTAGCGGGGATTACTACGAGCAGTACTTC. The V gene is TRBV6-2 or TRBV6-3, the J gene TRBJ2-7; TRBD2 agrees at 13 bases. This CDR3 is built from 16 residues. J was trimmed by 3 bases and V by 7 bases; bases with no gene match: 9. Germline V gene data show CDR1 as MNHEY and CDR2 as SVGEGT.

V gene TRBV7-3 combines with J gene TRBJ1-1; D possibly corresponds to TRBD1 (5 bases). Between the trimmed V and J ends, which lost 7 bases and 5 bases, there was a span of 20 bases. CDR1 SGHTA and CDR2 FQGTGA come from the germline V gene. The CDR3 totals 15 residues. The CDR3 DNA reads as TGTGCCAGCACTAATAAGCCCGCAGGGATGACTGAAGCTTTCTTT. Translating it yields CASTNKPAGMTEAFF.

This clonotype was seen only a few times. The CDR3 spells CASSPQSDRDEKLFF. In DNA form, the CDR3 reads TGTGCCAGCAGCCCCCAGTCGGACAGGGATGAAAAACTGTTTTTT. This rearrangement joins TRBV7-2 to TRBJ1-4, with 8 bases that match TRBD1. Germline V gene data show CDR1 as SGHTA and CDR2 as FQGNSA. The CDR3 contains 15 residues. With V trimmed by 5 bases and J by 6 bases, 8 bases remained unmatched. The variable domain in full, completed from reference TRBV7-2 and TRBJ1-4, reads GAGVSQSPSNKVTEKGKDVELRCDPISGHTALYWYRQSLGQGLEFLIYFQGNSAPDKSGLPSDRFSAERTGGSVSTLTIQRTQQEDSAVYLCASSPQSDRDEKLFFGSGTQLSVL.

The CDR3: CASSSRTSGSSNEQFF. The CDR3 nucleotides are TGTGCCAGCAGCTCAAGGACTAGCGGGAGTTCAAATGAGCAGTTCTTC. V is TRBV11-2 and J is TRBJ2-1, with 13 bases fitting TRBD2. Trimming took 4 bases from V and 7 from J; bases not matched to a gene: 7. Germline-derived CDR1 and CDR2 are SGHAT and FQNNGV. The CDR3 length is 16 residues.

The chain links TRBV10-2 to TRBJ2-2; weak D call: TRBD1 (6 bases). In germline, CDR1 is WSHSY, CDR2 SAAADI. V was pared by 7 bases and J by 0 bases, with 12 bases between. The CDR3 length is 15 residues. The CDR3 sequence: CASKRGGTNTGELFF. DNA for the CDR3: TGCGCCAGCAAAAGAGGGGGTACGAACACCGGGGAGCTGTTTTTT.

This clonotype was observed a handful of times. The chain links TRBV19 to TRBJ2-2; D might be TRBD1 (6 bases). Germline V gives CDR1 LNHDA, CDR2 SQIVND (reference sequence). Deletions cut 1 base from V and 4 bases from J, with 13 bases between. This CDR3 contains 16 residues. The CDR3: CASSIVRTVFTGELFF. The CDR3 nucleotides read TGTGCCAGTAGTATAGTTCGGACAGTTTTCACCGGGGAGCTGTTTTTT.

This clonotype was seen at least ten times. The CDR3 nucleotides are TGTGCCACCATGATTCGGACAGCCCAAGAGACCCAGTACTTC. This gives the protein CATMIRTAQETQYF. The chain has TRBV5-4 and TRBJ2-5; the D gene is possibly TRBD1 (6 bases). Germline CDR1 reads SGHNT; CDR2 reads YYREEE (reference sequence). The V end was cut by 9 bases, the J end by 1 base, with 16 bases between. CDR3 length equals 14 residues.

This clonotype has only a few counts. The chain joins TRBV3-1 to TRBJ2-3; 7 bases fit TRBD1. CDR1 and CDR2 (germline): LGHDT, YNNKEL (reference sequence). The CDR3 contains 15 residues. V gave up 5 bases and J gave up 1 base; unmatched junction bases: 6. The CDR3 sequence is CASSYYRGGTDTQYF. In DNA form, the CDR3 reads TGTGCCAGCAGCTATTACAGGGGCGGCACAGATACGCAGTATTTT.

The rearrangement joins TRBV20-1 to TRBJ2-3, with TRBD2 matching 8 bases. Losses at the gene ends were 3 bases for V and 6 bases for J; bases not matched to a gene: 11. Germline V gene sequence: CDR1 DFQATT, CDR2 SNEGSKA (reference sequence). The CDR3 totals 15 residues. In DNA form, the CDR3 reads TGCAGTGCTAGCCAAGTAGCGGGACCCGGGGATACGCAGTATTTT. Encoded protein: CSASQVAGPGDTQYF.

This CDR3 is CASSATGLLAKNIQYF. The CDR3 bases are TGTGCCAGCAGTGCCACGGGACTCCTAGCCAAAAACATTCAGTACTTC. V usage is TRBV28 and J usage is TRBJ2-4; perhaps TRBD2 as D (6 bases). The CDR3 is 16 amino acids. V was trimmed by 5 bases and J by 0 bases, leaving 14 bases between them. Germline CDR1 reads MDHEN; CDR2 reads SYDVKM.

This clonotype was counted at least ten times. The CDR3 DNA sequence: TGTGCCAGCAGAACAAGCGGGAGTGGTACAGATACGCAGTATTTT. It codes for CASRTSGSGTDTQYF. This rearrangement joins TRBV27 to TRBJ2-3; 8 bases map to TRBD2. CDR1 is MNHEY, CDR2 SMNVEV, per germline (reference sequence). The ends lost 6 bases at V and 3 bases at J; junction bases unmatched: 8. This CDR3 has 15 amino acids.

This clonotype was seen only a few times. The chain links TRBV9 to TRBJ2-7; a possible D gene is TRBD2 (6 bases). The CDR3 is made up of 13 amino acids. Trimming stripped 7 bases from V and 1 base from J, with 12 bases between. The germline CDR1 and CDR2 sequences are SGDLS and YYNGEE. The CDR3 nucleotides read TGTGCCAGCGGGACTGGAGAGTCCTACGAGCAGTACTTC. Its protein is CASGTGESYEQYF.